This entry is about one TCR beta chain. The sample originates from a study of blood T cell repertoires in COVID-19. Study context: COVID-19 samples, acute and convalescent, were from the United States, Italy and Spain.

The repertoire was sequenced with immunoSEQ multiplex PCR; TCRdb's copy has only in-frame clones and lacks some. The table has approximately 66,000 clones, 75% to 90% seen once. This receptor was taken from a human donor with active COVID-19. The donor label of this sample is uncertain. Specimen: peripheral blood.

The CDR3 loop is CASSQMEPGKEAFF. CDR3 in DNA: TGTGCCAGCAGCCAAATGGAGCCGGGAAAGGAAGCTTTCTTT. The chain links TRBV3-1 (or the pseudogene TRBV3-2) to TRBJ1-1; D call uncertain. Trimming cost V 2 bases and J 8 bases, with 15 bases left between them. Germline loops: CDR1 LGHDT, CDR2 YNNKEL (reference sequence). The CDR3 extends over 14 amino acids.